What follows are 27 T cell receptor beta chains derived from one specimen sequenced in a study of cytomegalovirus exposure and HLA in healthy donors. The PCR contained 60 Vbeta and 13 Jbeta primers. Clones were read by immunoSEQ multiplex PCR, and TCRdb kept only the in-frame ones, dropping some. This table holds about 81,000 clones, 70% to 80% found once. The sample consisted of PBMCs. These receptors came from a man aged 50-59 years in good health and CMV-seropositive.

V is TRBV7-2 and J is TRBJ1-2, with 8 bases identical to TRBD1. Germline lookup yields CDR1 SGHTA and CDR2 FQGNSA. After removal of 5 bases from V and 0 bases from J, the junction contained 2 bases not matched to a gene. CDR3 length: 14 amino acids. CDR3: CASSPQGANYGYTF. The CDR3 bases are TGTGCCAGCAGCCCACAGGGGGCTAACTATGGCTACACCTTC.

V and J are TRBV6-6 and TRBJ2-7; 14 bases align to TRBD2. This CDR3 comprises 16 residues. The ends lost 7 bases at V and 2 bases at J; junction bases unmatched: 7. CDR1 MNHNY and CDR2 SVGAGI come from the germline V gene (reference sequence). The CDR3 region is CASKTTSGRAPYEQYF. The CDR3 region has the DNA TGTGCCAGCAAGACGACTAGCGGGAGGGCCCCCTACGAGCAGTACTTC.

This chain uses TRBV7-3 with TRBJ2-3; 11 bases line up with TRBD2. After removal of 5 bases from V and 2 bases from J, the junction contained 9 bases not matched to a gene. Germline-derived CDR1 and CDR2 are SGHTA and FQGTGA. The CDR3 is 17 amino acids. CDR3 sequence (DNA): TGTGCCAGCAGCCCAAGCCTAGCGGGGGGCCACACAGATACGCAGTATTTT. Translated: CASSPSLAGGHTDTQYF.

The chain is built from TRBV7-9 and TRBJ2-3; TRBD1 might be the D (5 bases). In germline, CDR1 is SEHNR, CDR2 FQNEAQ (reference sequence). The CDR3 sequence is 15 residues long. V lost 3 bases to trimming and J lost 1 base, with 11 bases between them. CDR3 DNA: TGTGCCAGCAGCTTGAGGCAGGGTCGCACAGATACGCAGTATTTT. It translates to CASSLRQGRTDTQYF.

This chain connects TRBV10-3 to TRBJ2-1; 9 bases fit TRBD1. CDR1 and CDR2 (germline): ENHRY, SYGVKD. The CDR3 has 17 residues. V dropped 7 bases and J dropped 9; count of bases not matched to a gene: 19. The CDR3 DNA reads TGTGCCATCAACCCTCGGACAGGGGCCCCGCGGGGAGGTGAGCAGTTCTTC. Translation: CAINPRTGAPRGGEQFF.

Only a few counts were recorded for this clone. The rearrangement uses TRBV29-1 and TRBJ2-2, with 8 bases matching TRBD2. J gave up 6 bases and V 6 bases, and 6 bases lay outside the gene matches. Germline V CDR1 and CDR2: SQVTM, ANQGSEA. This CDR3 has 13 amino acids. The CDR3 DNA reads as TGCAGCGTCTCGAGCGGGAGTGCCGGGGAGCTGTTTTTT. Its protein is CSVSSGSAGELFF.

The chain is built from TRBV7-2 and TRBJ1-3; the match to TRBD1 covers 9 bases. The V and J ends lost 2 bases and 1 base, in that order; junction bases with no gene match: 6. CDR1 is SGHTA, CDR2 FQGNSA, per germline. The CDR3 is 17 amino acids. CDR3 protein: CASSLYGTGISGNTIYF. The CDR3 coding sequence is TGTGCCAGCAGCTTATACGGGACAGGGATATCTGGAAACACCATATATTTT.

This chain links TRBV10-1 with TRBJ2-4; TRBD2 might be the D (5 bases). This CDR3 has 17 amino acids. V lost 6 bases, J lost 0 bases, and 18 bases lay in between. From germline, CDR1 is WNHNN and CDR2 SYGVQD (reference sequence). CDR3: CASSQRRERLAKNIQYF. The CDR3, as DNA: TGCGCCAGCAGCCAACGAAGGGAGCGGTTAGCCAAAAACATTCAGTACTTC.

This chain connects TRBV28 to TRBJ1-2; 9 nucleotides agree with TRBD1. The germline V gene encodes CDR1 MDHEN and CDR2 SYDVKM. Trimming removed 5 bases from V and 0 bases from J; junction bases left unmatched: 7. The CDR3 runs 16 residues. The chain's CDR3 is CASSPTGGPANYGYTF. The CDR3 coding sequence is TGTGCCAGCAGTCCTACAGGGGGCCCTGCTAACTATGGCTACACCTTC.

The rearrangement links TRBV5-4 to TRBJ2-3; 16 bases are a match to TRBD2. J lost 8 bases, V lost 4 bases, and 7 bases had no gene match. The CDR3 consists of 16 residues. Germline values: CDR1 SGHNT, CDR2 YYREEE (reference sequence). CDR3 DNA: TGTGCCAGCAGCCCAGGGACTAGCGGGAGGGCTGGTACGCAGTATTTT. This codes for CASSPGTSGRAGTQYF.

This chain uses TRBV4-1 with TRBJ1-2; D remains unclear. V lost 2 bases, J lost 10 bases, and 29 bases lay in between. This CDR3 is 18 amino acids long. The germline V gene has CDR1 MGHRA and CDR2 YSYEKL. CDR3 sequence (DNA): TGCGCCAGCAGCCAAATTATCCCCAAAGGTGATATGGGCGCTGTCTACACCTTC. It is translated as CASSQIIPKGDMGAVYTF.

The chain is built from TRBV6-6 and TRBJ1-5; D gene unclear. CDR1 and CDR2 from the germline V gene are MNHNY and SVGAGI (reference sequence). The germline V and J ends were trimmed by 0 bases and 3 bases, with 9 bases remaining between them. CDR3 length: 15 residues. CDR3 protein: CASSYSNQNNQPQHF. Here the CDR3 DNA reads TGTGCCAGCAGTTACTCGAACCAGAACAATCAGCCCCAGCATTTT.

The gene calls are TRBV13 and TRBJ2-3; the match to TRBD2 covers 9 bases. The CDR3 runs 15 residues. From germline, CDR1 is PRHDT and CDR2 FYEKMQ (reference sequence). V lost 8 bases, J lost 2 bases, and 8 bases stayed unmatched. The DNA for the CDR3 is TGTGCCAGCGGCGAGGTAGCGGGGGACACAGATACGCAGTATTTT. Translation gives CASGEVAGDTDTQYF.

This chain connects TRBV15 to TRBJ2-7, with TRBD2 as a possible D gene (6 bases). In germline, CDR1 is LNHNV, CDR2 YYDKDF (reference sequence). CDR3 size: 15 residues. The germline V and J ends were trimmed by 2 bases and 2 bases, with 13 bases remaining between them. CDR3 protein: CATSRPGVAAYEQYF. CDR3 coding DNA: TGTGCCACCAGCAGACCGGGGGTTGCCGCCTACGAGCAGTACTTC.

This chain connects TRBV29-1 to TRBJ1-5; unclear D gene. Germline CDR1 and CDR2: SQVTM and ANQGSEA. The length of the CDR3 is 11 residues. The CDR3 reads CSIPSNQPQHF. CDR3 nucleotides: TGCAGTATCCCTAGCAATCAGCCCCAGCATTTT.

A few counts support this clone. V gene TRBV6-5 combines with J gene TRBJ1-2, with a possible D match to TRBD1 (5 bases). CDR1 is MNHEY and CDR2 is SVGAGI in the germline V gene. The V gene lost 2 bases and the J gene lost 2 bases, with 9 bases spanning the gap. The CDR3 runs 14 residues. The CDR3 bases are TGTGCCAGCAGTTACAACAGGCGGAACTATGGCTACACCTTC. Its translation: CASSYNRRNYGYTF.

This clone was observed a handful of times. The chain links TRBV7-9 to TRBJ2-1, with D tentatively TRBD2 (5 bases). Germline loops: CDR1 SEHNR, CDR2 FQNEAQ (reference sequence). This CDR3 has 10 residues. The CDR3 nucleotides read TGTTCCGAGGGATACAATGAGCAGTTCTTC. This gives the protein CSEGYNEQFF. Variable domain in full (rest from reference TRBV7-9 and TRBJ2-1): DTGVSQNPRHKITKRGQNVTFRCDPISEHNRLYWYRQTLGQGPEFLTYFQNEAQLEKSRLLSDRFSAERPKGSFSTLEIQRTEQGDSAMYLCSEGYNEQFFGPGTRLTVL.

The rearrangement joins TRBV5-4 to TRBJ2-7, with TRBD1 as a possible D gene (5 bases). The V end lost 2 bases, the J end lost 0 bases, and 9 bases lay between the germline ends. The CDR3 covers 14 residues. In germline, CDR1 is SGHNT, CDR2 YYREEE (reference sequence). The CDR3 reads CASSFDSDSYEQYF. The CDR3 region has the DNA TGTGCCAGCAGCTTTGACAGTGACTCCTACGAGCAGTACTTC.

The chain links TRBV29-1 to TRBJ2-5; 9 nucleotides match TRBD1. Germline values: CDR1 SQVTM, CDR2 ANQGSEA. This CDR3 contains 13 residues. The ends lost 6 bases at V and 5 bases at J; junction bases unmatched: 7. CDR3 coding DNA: TGCAGCGTCATACAGGGGGCGCCGGAGACCCAGTACTTC. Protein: CSVIQGAPETQYF.

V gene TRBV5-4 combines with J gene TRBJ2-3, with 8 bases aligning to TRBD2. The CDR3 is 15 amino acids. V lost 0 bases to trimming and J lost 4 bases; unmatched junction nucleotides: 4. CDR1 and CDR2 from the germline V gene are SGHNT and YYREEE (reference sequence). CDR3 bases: TGTGCCAGCAGCTTGGCTAGCGGGTATTCAGATACGCAGTATTTT. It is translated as CASSLASGYSDTQYF.

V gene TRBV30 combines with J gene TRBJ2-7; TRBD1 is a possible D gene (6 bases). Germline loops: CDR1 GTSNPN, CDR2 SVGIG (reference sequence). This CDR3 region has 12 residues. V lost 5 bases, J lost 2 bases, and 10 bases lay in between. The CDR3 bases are TGTGCCTGGGGGGGCGCGGCCTACGAGCAGTACTTC. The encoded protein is CAWGGAAYEQYF.

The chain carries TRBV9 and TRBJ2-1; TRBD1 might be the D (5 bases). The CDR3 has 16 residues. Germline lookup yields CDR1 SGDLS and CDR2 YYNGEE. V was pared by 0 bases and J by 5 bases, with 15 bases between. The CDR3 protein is CASSVGGRQIDNEQFF. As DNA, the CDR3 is TGTGCCAGCAGCGTAGGCGGCAGACAGATTGACAATGAGCAGTTCTTC.

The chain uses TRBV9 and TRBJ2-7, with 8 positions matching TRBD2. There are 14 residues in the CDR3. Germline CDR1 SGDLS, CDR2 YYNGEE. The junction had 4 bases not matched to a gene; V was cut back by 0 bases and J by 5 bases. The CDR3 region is CASSVAGGLHEQYF. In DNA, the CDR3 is TGTGCCAGCAGCGTAGCGGGAGGGCTCCACGAGCAGTACTTC.

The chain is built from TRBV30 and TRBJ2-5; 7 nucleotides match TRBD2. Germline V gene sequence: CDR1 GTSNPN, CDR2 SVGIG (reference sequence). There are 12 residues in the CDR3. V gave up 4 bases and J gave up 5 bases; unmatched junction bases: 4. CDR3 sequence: CAWKAGAETQYF. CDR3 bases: TGTGCCTGGAAGGCGGGAGCCGAGACCCAGTACTTC.

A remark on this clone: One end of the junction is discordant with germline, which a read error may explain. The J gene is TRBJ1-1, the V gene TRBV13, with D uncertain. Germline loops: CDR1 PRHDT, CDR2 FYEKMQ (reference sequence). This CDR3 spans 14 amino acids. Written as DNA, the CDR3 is TGTGCCAGCAGATTAGCCCCTAGGAACACTGAAGCTTTCTTT. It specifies CASRLAPRNTEAFF.

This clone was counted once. CDR3 in DNA: TGCGCCAGCAGCTTAATTGACAGGGGAGGGACTGAAGCTTTCTTT. It is translated as CASSLIDRGGTEAFF. The chain combines TRBV5-1 with TRBJ1-1; 8 bases map to TRBD1. Germline assignment: CDR1 SGHRS and CDR2 YFSETQ. This CDR3 region has 15 residues. V was pared by 2 bases and J by 5 bases, with 8 bases of the junction left unmatched. Based on the CDR3 plus reference TRBV5-1 and TRBJ1-1, the full variable domain is KAGVTQTPRYLIKTRGQQVTLSCSPISGHRSVSWYQQTPGQGLQFLFEYFSETQRNKGNFPGRFSGRQFSNSRSEMNVSTLELGDSALYLCASSLIDRGGTEAFFGQGTRLTVV.

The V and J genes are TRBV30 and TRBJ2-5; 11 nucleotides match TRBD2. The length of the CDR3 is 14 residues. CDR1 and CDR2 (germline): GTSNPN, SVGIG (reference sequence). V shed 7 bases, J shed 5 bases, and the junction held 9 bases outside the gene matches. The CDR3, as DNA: TGTGCCTCGGGGGGGCCTAGCGGGAGGGAGACCCAGTACTTC. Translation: CASGGPSGRETQYF.